Listed below are T cell receptor beta chains from one sample, sequenced in a study of identifying expanded T cells in peripheral blood. The data were produced by immunoSEQ multiplex PCR, yet TCRdb's version contains in-frame clones alone and is incomplete. Of around 60,000 clones in the sample, around 81% were seen once. The specimen was blood. The source is a person between 18 and 75 years old in good health. The CDR3 runs from the conserved cysteine through the conserved F or W. D genes are given only for firm matches. Clone size is stated in some rows and not others, as once, few, many or a class when expanded.

v_call	d_call	j_call	clone_size	cdr3_nt	cdr3_aa
TRBV19	TRBD2	TRBJ2-5	NA	TGTGCCAGTAAACAAACGGGGGGGCTCGTCGAGACCCAGTACTTC	CASKQTGGLVETQYF
TRBV18	NA	TRBJ2-3	NA	TGTGCCAGCTCACCTAAAACCACAGGGTACGGCGCTGGCACAGATACGCAGTATTTT	CASSPKTTGYGAGTDTQYF
TRBV11-2	NA	TRBJ2-3	NA	TGTGCCAGCAGCTTCACAGATACGCAGTATTTT	CASSFTDTQYF
TRBV2	NA	TRBJ2-1	NA	TGTGCCAGCAGAGTGCTAATTGAGCAGTTCTTC	CASRVLIEQFF
TRBV12-5	TRBD2	TRBJ2-1	NA	TGTGCTAGTGGTTCCGAGCTCGACGCGGGAGGGTACAATGAGCAGTTCTTC	CASGSELDAGGYNEQFF
TRBV7-2	NA	TRBJ1-2	NA	TGTGCCAGCAGCTTATCAGGGGCGGAGGACTATGGCTACACCTTC	CASSLSGAEDYGYTF
TRBV7-2	NA	TRBJ1-2	NA	TGTGCCAGCAGCTTCTACAGGGACCTCGGTGGCTACACCTTC	CASSFYRDLGGYTF
TRBV5-8	NA	TRBJ2-3	NA	TGTGCCAGCAGCTTAGACAGTAGCACAGATACGCAGTATTTT	CASSLDSSTDTQYF
TRBV7-6	NA	TRBJ1-1	NA	TGTGCCAGCAGCCCGCTCCAGACTGAAGCTTTCTTT	CASSPLQTEAFF
TRBV9	TRBD2	TRBJ2-7	NA	TGTGCCAGCAGCGCTGGTGGCGGGGGGTCCTACGAGCAGTACTTC	CASSAGGGGSYEQYF
TRBV2	NA	TRBJ2-5	NA	TGTGCCAGCAGCGTGCAGGGCCAAGAGACCCAGTACTTC	CASSVQGQETQYF
TRBV6-6	NA	TRBJ1-6	NA	TGTGCCAGCAGTGGGCCAGGGTCGTCCTATAATTCACCCCTCCACTTT	CASSGPGSSYNSPLHF
TRBV6-1	TRBD1	TRBJ1-1	NA	TGTGCCAGCAGTGATCCGGACAGGGTGAACACTGAAGCTTTCTTT	CASSDPDRVNTEAFF
TRBV19	TRBD2	TRBJ2-1	NA	TGTGCCAGTAGTACGGCCGGGACTAGCGGGAGGGCCCTTGAGCAGTTCTTC	CASSTAGTSGRALEQFF
TRBV4-1	TRBD1	TRBJ2-7	NA	TGCGCCAGCAGCCCACGGGACAGGGGCTCCTACGAGCAGTACTTC	CASSPRDRGSYEQYF
TRBV7-2	TRBD1	TRBJ2-7	NA	TGTGCCAGCAGCCCGAGGACAGGCTACGAGCAGTACTTC	CASSPRTGYEQYF
TRBV6-1	TRBD1	TRBJ2-1	NA	TGTGCCAGCAGGCAGGGGGCACGTTACAATGAGCAGTTCTTC	CASRQGARYNEQFF
TRBV28	NA	TRBJ2-5	NA	TGTGCCAGCAGCGGTCGGGATCTTAAAGAGACCCAGTACTTC	CASSGRDLKETQYF
TRBV9	NA	TRBJ2-2	NA	TGTGCCAGCAGCGTCCGGGGAGTCACCGGGGAGCTGTTTTTT	CASSVRGVTGELFF
TRBV7-9	TRBD1	TRBJ1-2	few	TGTGCCAGCAGCTTAGCCGGGACAGGGGTTGGCTACACCTTC	CASSLAGTGVGYTF
TRBV4-3	TRBD1	TRBJ2-7	NA	TGCGCCAGCAGCCAAGATAGGACAGGACTTTCCTACGAGCAGTACTTC	CASSQDRTGLSYEQYF
TRBV21-1	NA	TRBJ1-1	NA	TGTGCCAGCAGCAAAGGTTCTAACACAATCCCTTTTCTTTGTGCAGGGAACACTGAAGCTTTCTTT	CASSKGSNTIPFLCAGNTEAFF
TRBV18	NA	TRBJ2-5	few	TGTGCCAGCTCACCATCCACAGCAACCCAAGAGACCCAGTACTTC	CASSPSTATQETQYF
TRBV5-6	TRBD2	TRBJ2-1	NA	TGTGCCAGCAGCTTGGGGACTAGCAGGTACAATGAGCAGTTCTTC	CASSLGTSRYNEQFF
TRBV5-1	NA	TRBJ2-7	NA	TGCGCCAGCAGCTATAGGGGAAGGACGTCGTACGAGCAGTACTTC	CASSYRGRTSYEQYF
TRBV7-9	NA	TRBJ1-1	NA	TGTGCCAGCAGCCCGAGGCGCGGGACTGAAGCTTTCTTT	CASSPRRGTEAFF
TRBV27	NA	TRBJ1-5	NA	TGTGCCAGCGGAGTTCGACTGAATCAGCCCCAGCATTTT	CASGVRLNQPQHF
TRBV7-9	NA	TRBJ2-3	NA	TGTGCCAGCAGCTTAGTTGTCACAGATACGCAGTATTTT	CASSLVVTDTQYF
TRBV10-3	NA	TRBJ1-4	few	TGTGCCATCAGTGTTCAGGGGAAAAAACTGTTTTTT	CAISVQGKKLFF
TRBV11-3	TRBD2	TRBJ2-3	NA	TGTGCCAGCAGCAGACTAGCGATTTCAGATACGCAGTATTTT	CASSRLAISDTQYF
TRBV5-1	NA	TRBJ1-6	NA	TGCGCCAGCAGCCTCGTATCGGACTCACCCCTCCACTTT	CASSLVSDSPLHF
TRBV6-6	NA	TRBJ1-6	few	TGTGCCAGCAGTCCCTACGGGAATTCACCCCTCCACTTT	CASSPYGNSPLHF
TRBV7-9	NA	TRBJ1-4	NA	TGTGCCAGCAGCTTAGTTGCAGGGGCGTTAAATGAAAAACTGTTTTTT	CASSLVAGALNEKLFF
TRBV18	NA	TRBJ1-2	NA	TGTGCCAGCTCACCACGGGCCGACCCCCAATATGGCCACACCTTC	CASSPRADPQYGHTF
TRBV27	TRBD1	TRBJ1-1	NA	TGTGCCAGCAGTTCTCTCTCTCTAGGGGGCCTGGACACTGAAGCTTTCTTT	CASSSLSLGGLDTEAFF
TRBV5-1	NA	TRBJ2-6	NA	TGCGCCAGCACCTCCCCCGGGGCCAACGTCCTGACTTTC	CASTSPGANVLTF
TRBV6-1	TRBD1	TRBJ1-5	NA	TGTGCCAGCAGTGATTGGGGGAAGACAGGGGGCGACGGTCAGCCCCAGCATTTT	CASSDWGKTGGDGQPQHF